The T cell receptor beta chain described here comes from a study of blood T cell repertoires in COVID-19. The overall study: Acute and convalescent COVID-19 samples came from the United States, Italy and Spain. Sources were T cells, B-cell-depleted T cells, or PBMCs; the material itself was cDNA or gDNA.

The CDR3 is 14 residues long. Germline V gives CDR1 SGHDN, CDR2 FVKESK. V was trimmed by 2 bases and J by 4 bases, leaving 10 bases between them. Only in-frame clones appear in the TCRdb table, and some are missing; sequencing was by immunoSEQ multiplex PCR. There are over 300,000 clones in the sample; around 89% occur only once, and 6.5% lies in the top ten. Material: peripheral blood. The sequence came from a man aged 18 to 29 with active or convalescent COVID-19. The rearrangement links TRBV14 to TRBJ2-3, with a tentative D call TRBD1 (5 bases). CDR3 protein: CASSQQGRADTQYF. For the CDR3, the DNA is TGTGCCAGCAGCCAACAGGGAAGGGCAGATACGCAGTATTTT.